The 26 T cell receptor beta chains given below trace back to one sample, sequenced in a study of vaccination effects on CD4 cells after COVID-19. Their recognized antigens are unknown. Within the ViraFEST assay, antigen-specific CD4+ T cells underwent expansion with viral peptide pools prior to sequencing. Subsequent to a culture period of around eleven days, CD4+ T cells were isolated. PCR showed that the person got SARS-CoV-2 infection at some point between March and December 2020. Some clones are missing from TCRdb's copy, which holds only in-frame ones; the method was immunoSEQ multiplex PCR. The sample includes 25,000 to 35,000 clones, about 69% of them seen just once. The sample in question was CD4+ T cells from PBMCs cultured with a peptide pool, obtained before COVID-19 vaccination. The source of these receptors is a human donor who had a prior SARS-CoV-2 infection.

This chain uses TRBV5-4 with TRBJ2-7; D is perhaps TRBD2 (7 bases). CDR1 is SGHNT and CDR2 is YYREEE in the germline V gene (reference sequence). With 4 bases removed from V and 5 bases from J, the gap between germline ends came to 16 bases. The CDR3 length is 14 residues. The CDR3 here is CASSPRGGLDEQYF. The DNA of the CDR3 is TGTGCCAGCAGCCCAAGGGGGGGGCTTGACGAGCAGTACTTC.

This chain uses TRBV6-2 or TRBV6-3 with TRBJ2-5; a possible D gene is TRBD2 (7 bases). The CDR3 totals 18 residues. Per the germline V gene, CDR1 is MNHEY and CDR2 is SVGEGT. With 6 bases removed from V and 0 bases from J, the gap between germline ends came to 23 bases. The CDR3 region has the DNA TGTGCCAGCAGCCCGCACGTCGCGAGAGGGGGGGACCAAGAGACCCAGTACTTC. Protein product: CASSPHVARGGDQETQYF.

This chain joins TRBV4-2 and TRBJ1-2; D is ambiguous. The V end was cut by 3 bases, the J end by 3 bases, with 8 bases between. CDR1 LGHNA and CDR2 YNFKEQ come from the germline V gene. This CDR3 region has 13 residues. CDR3 DNA sequence: TGTGCCAGCAGCCATACTGCCTACTATGGCTACACCTTC. Translating gives CASSHTAYYGYTF.

The V call is TRBV9, the J call TRBJ1-1, with 7 bases matching TRBD1. V lost 4 bases to trimming and J lost 1 base; unmatched junction nucleotides: 1. Germline loops: CDR1 SGDLS, CDR2 YYNGEE. The CDR3 totals 13 residues. This chain's CDR3 is CASSRQGNTEAFF. In nucleotides, the CDR3 is TGTGCCAGCAGCCGACAGGGGAACACTGAAGCTTTCTTT.

The chain is built from TRBV6-5 and TRBJ1-4, with D unclear. Looked up from germline, CDR1 is MNHEY and CDR2 is SVGAGI. Trimming removed 0 bases at V and 3 bases at J, with 5 bases between. The CDR3 loop spans 14 amino acids. This CDR3 reads CASSYSPSNEKLFF. For the CDR3, the DNA is TGTGCCAGCAGTTACTCTCCCTCTAATGAAAAACTGTTTTTT.

The CDR3 DNA follows: TGTGCCAGCAGTGGACGGAGCGGTGAGGCCGGGGAGCTGTTTTTT. Translation: CASSGRSGEAGELFF. The chain carries TRBV2 and TRBJ2-2; D perhaps matches TRBD2 (5 bases). V was clipped by 4 bases and J by 6 bases, with 15 bases between them. Germline assignment: CDR1 SNHLY and CDR2 FYNNEI. The CDR3 has 15 residues.

This clone occurred a few times. CDR3 amino acids: CASSPTSGRGNEQFF. CDR3 DNA: TGTGCCAGCAGCCCGACTAGCGGGAGGGGGAATGAGCAGTTCTTC. The chain couples TRBV7-3 to TRBJ2-1; 14 bases line up with TRBD2. The CDR3 contains 15 residues. Looked up from germline, CDR1 is SGHTA and CDR2 is FQGTGA. The V and J ends lost 5 bases and 7 bases, in that order; junction bases with no gene match: 4.

The chain recombines TRBV5-4 with TRBJ2-3; 13 bases are a match to TRBD2. Germline CDR1 reads SGHNT; CDR2 reads YYREEE (reference sequence). J lost 2 bases, V lost 4 bases, and 4 bases had no gene match. The CDR3 totals 16 residues. Here the CDR3 reads CASSTSGGANTDTQYF. CDR3 nucleotides: TGTGCCAGCAGCACTAGCGGGGGGGCAAACACAGATACGCAGTATTTT.

The chain has TRBV6-5 and TRBJ2-7; D might be TRBD2 (6 bases). Germline assignment: CDR1 MNHEY and CDR2 SVGAGI. The CDR3 totals 15 residues. Trimming left V 4 bases short and J 7 bases short, with 20 bases between. The CDR3 here is CASSSGPTGGWEQYF. The CDR3 DNA reads as TGTGCCAGCAGTTCCGGCCCCACCGGGGGTTGGGAGCAGTACTTC.

The chain recombines TRBV11-3 with TRBJ1-2; 8 nucleotides match TRBD1. This CDR3 spans 14 amino acids. The germline gives CDR1 SGHNT, CDR2 YENEEA. V lost 5 bases, J lost 4 bases, and 6 bases stayed unmatched. Here the CDR3 reads CASSPNQGAYGYTF. CDR3 nucleotides: TGTGCCAGCAGCCCAAACCAGGGGGCCTATGGCTACACCTTC.

The chain is built from TRBV19 and TRBJ1-1; D call uncertain. CDR3 length: 14 residues. V gave up 0 bases and J gave up 1 base, with 6 bases separating them. Germline loops: CDR1 LNHDA, CDR2 SQIVND (reference sequence). Here the CDR3 reads CASSIDYRNTEAFF. In DNA form, the CDR3 reads TGTGCCAGTAGTATAGATTATAGGAACACTGAAGCTTTCTTT.

The chain employs TRBV5-8 and TRBJ1-1; D might be TRBD1 (5 bases). The CDR3 runs to 14 residues. Germline-derived CDR1 and CDR2 are SGHTS and YDEGEE. V was clipped by 2 bases and J by 3 bases, with 11 bases between them. CDR3 sequence: CASSFRGADTEAFF. CDR3 nucleotide sequence: TGTGCCAGCAGCTTTCGGGGCGCCGACACTGAAGCTTTCTTT.

This clone has a handful of counts. The chain is built from TRBV2 and TRBJ1-2; 7 nucleotides align to TRBD1. The V gene's germline CDR1 is SNHLY and CDR2 FYNNEI. This CDR3 is 14 amino acids long. The junction had 7 bases not matched to a gene; V was cut back by 2 bases and J by 7 bases. The CDR3 here is CASSEWVTGSGYTF. CDR3 sequence (DNA): TGTGCCAGCAGTGAATGGGTGACAGGGTCTGGCTACACCTTC.

This chain uses TRBV7-2 with TRBJ2-1, with a tentative D call TRBD2 (7 bases). Germline loops: CDR1 SGHTA, CDR2 FQGNSA. The V and J ends lost 9 bases and 2 bases respectively, with 20 bases between them. The CDR3 loop spans 16 amino acids. The CDR3 region is CASTIRGGHTYNEQFF. CDR3 bases: TGTGCCAGTACAATAAGGGGGGGGCATACCTACAATGAGCAGTTCTTC.

The chain combines TRBV4-1 with TRBJ1-1; D gene unclear. The CDR3 has 13 amino acids. V shed 4 bases and J shed 8 bases, with 14 bases lying between them. Looked up from germline, CDR1 is MGHRA and CDR2 is YSYEKL. The CDR3 here is CASSRALVEEAFF. The CDR3 nucleotides are TGCGCCAGCAGCCGGGCTTTGGTTGAGGAAGCTTTCTTT.

This chain joins TRBV11-2 and TRBJ1-2; the D gene is possibly TRBD1 (5 bases). From germline, CDR1 is SGHAT and CDR2 FQNNGV. V was cut by 5 bases and J by 2 bases, with 12 bases left in between. This CDR3 spans 14 amino acids. This CDR3 reads CASSPTGRNYGYTF. Written as DNA, the CDR3 is TGTGCCAGCAGCCCAACGGGACGGAACTATGGCTACACCTTC.

The genes are TRBV11-3 and TRBJ2-1; D is undetermined. CDR1 and CDR2 (germline): SGHNT, YENEEA. V lost 2 bases to trimming and J lost 5 bases, with 13 bases between them. The CDR3 contains 15 residues. CDR3 sequence reads: CASSLSPVADNEQFF. For the CDR3, the DNA is TGTGCCAGCAGCTTATCCCCGGTCGCTGACAATGAGCAGTTCTTC.

The chain carries TRBV2 and TRBJ1-2, with 7 bases matching TRBD1. CDR3 length: 16 amino acids. Germline V gene data show CDR1 as SNHLY and CDR2 as FYNNEI. V shed 2 bases, J shed 2 bases, and the junction held 8 bases outside the gene matches. The CDR3 DNA is TGTGCCAGCAGTGAACGAAGTGGGGGACAGAACTATGGCTACACCTTC. It yields the protein CASSERSGGQNYGYTF. Using reference TRBV2 and TRBJ1-2 for the parts outside the CDR3, the full variable domain is EPEVTQTPSHQVTQMGQEVILRCVPISNHLYFYWYRQILGQKVEFLVSFYNNEISEKSEIFDDQFSVERPDGSNFTLKIRSTKLEDSAMYFCASSERSGGQNYGYTFGSGTRLTVV.

The J gene is TRBJ2-7, the V gene TRBV5-1; no firm D call. Germline loops: CDR1 SGHRS, CDR2 YFSETQ. V gave up 0 bases and J gave up 3 bases, with 10 bases separating them. This CDR3 has 14 amino acids. CDR3 in DNA: TGCGCCAGCAGCTTGGATGGCAGCTACTACGAGCAGTACTTC. Protein: CASSLDGSYYEQYF. Filled out from reference TRBV5-1 and TRBJ2-7, the complete variable domain reads KAGVTQTPRYLIKTRGQQVTLSCSPISGHRSVSWYQQTPGQGLQFLFEYFSETQRNKGNFPGRFSGRQFSNSRSEMNVSTLELGDSALYLCASSLDGSYYEQYFGPGTRLTVT.

The CDR3: CASSLGGRTYNEQFF. In nucleotides, the CDR3 is TGTGCCAGCAGTTTAGGCGGCAGGACCTACAATGAGCAGTTCTTC. The chain recombines TRBV27 with TRBJ2-1; no clear D. The V gene lost 2 bases and the J gene lost 2 bases, with 10 bases spanning the gap. Germline V gene sequence: CDR1 MNHEY, CDR2 SMNVEV (reference sequence). The CDR3 consists of 15 residues.

The CDR3 DNA reads as TGTGCCAGCAGTGAAAATGCACGGAGGTCCCAGTACTTC. It specifies CASSENARRSQYF. This chain connects TRBV6-1 to TRBJ2-5; D possibly corresponds to TRBD2 (5 bases). The CDR3 loop spans 13 amino acids. CDR1 is MNHNS and CDR2 is SASEGT in the germline V gene. The V end was cut by 2 bases, the J end by 9 bases, with 13 bases between.

The CDR3 protein is CASSPRQGVSSYNEQFF. CDR3 DNA sequence: TGTGCCAGCTCGCCCAGACAGGGGGTGAGCTCCTACAATGAGCAGTTCTTC. The chain carries TRBV18 and TRBJ2-1; 9 bases match TRBD1. V trimming: 6 bases; J trimming: 0 bases; junction bases outside the gene matches: 9. Germline assignment: CDR1 KGHSH and CDR2 LQKENI. The CDR3 is 17 residues long.

The V gene is TRBV7-2, the J gene TRBJ1-5; D possibly corresponds to TRBD1 (6 bases). Trimming took off 4 bases at V and 4 bases at J, with 14 bases between the two ends. The CDR3 loop spans 15 amino acids. Germline loops: CDR1 SGHTA, CDR2 FQGNSA. CDR3 region: CASSSGTRENQPQHF. CDR3 nucleotides: TGTGCCAGCAGCTCCGGGACAAGGGAAAATCAGCCCCAGCATTTT.

This chain uses TRBV4-2 with TRBJ2-2; weak D call: TRBD2 (5 bases). The V gene lost 0 bases and the J gene lost 8 bases, with 16 bases spanning the gap. The CDR3 runs to 16 residues. Germline V gives CDR1 LGHNA, CDR2 YNFKEQ. The CDR3, as DNA: TGTGCCAGCAGCCAAGATCGGGGAGCGCCGATTGGGGAGCTGTTTTTT. This codes for CASSQDRGAPIGELFF.

The J gene is TRBJ1-1, the V gene TRBV12-3 or TRBV12-4; no reliable D call. Trimming removed 3 bases at V and 1 base at J, with 6 bases between. CDR3 size: 13 residues. The CDR3 protein is CASSFFWNTEAFF. In DNA, the CDR3 is TGTGCCAGCAGTTTTTTTTGGAACACTGAAGCTTTCTTT.

This chain joins TRBV6-1 and TRBJ2-7; TRBD2 matches at 8 bases. From germline, CDR1 is MNHNS and CDR2 SASEGT. Trimming took 2 bases from V and 3 from J; bases not matched to a gene: 9. This CDR3 contains 16 residues. The CDR3 DNA follows: TGTGCCAGCAGTGAATGGATATGGGGACTAGGCTACGAGCAGTACTTC. Translating it yields CASSEWIWGLGYEQYF.